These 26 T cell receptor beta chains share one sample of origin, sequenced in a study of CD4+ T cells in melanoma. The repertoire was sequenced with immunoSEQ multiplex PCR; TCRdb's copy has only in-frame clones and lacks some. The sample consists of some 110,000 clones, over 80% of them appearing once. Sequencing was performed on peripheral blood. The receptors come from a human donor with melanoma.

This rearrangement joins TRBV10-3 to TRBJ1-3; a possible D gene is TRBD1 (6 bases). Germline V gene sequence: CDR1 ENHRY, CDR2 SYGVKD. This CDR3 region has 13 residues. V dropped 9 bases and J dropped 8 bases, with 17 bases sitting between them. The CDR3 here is CAINGGAEDTIYF. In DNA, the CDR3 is TGTGCCATTAATGGGGGCGCGGAGGACACCATATATTTT.

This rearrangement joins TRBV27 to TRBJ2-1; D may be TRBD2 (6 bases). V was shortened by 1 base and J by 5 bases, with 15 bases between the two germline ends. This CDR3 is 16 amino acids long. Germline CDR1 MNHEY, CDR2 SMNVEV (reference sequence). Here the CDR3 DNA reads TGTGCCAGCAGTTTATTTGCGGGACGGAGAGACAATGAGCAGTTCTTC. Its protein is CASSLFAGRRDNEQFF.

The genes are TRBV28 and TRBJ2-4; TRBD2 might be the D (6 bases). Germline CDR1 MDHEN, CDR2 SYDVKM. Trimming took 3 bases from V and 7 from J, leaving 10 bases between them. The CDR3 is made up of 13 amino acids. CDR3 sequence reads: CASSLGRGNIQYF. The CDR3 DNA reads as TGTGCCAGCAGTTTGGGGCGGGGTAACATTCAGTACTTC. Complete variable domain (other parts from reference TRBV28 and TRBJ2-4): DVKVTQSSRYLVKRTGEKVFLECVQDMDHENMFWYRQDPGLGLRLIYFSYDVKMKEKGDIPEGYSVSREKKERFSLILESASTNQTSMYLCASSLGRGNIQYFGAGTRLSVL.

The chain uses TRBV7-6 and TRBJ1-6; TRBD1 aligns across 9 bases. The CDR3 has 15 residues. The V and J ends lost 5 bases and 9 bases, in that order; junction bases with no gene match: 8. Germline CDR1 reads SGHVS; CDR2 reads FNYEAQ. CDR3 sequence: CASSPGTGSVSPLHF. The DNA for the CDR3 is TGTGCCAGCAGCCCGGGGACAGGGTCGGTTTCACCCCTCCACTTT.

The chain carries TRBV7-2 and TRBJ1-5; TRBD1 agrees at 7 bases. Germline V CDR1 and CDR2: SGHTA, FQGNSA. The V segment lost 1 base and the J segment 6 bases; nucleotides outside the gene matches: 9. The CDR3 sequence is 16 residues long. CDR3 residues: CASSLGDRVVGQPQHF. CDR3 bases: TGTGCCAGCAGCTTAGGTGACAGGGTGGTTGGTCAGCCCCAGCATTTT.

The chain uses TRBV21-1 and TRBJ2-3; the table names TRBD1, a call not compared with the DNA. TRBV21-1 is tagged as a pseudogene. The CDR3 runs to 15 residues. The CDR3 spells CASSNEKQGADTQYF. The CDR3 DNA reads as TGTGCCAGCAGCAATGAGAAACAGGGGGCCGATACGCAGTATTTT.

Here the CDR3 DNA reads TGTGCCAGCAGTTACGGCCTAGCGGGGGACCAAGAGACCCAGTACTTC. Its protein is CASSYGLAGDQETQYF. The chain links TRBV6-5 to TRBJ2-5; 10 nucleotides match TRBD2. The germline gives CDR1 MNHEY, CDR2 SVGAGI. CDR3 length: 16 residues. V trimming: 2 bases; J trimming: 0 bases; junction bases outside the gene matches: 3.

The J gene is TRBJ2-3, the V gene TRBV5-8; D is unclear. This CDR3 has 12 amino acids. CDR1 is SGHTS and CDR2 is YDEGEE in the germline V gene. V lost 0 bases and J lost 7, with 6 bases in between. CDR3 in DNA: TGTGCCAGCAGCTTGGGATCAAATACGCAGTATTTT. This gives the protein CASSLGSNTQYF.

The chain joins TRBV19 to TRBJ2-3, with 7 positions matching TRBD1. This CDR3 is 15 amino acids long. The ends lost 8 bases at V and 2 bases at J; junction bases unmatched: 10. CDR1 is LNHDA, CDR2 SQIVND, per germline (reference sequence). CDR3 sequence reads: CASRSPGQPTDTQYF. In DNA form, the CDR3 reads TGTGCCAGTCGGTCCCCGGGACAGCCCACAGATACGCAGTATTTT.

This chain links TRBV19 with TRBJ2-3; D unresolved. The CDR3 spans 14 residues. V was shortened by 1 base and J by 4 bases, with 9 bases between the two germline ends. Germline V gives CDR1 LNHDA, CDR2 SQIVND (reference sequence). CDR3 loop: CASSIGVASDTQYF. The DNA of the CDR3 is TGTGCCAGTAGTATAGGGGTCGCTTCAGATACGCAGTATTTT.

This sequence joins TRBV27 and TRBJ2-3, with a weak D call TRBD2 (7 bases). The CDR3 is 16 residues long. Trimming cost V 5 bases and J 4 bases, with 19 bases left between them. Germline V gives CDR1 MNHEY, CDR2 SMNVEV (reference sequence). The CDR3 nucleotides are TGTGCCAGCAGTCTCCTAGGGGGGGAGGGGTCAGATACGCAGTATTTT. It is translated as CASSLLGGEGSDTQYF.

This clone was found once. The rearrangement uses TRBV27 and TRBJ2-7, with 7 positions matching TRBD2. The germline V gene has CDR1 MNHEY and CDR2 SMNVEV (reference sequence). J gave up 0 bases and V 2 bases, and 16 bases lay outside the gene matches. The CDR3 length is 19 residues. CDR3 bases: TGTGCCAGCAGTTTAAGGGCTGCGCCCTTCCGCGGGAGCTCCTACGAGCAGTACTTC. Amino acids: CASSLRAAPFRGSSYEQYF.

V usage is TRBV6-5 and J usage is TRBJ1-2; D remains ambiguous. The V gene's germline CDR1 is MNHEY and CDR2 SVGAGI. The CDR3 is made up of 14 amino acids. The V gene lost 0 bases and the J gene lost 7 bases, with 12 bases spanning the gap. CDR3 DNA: TGTGCCAGCAGTTACTCGAGACGGGCGGGTGGCTACACCTTC. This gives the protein CASSYSRRAGGYTF.

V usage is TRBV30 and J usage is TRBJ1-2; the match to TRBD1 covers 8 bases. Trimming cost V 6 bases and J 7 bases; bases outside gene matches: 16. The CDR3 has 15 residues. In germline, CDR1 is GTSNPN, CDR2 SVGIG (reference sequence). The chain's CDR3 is CACTGTGTGNGGYTF. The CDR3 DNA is TGTGCCTGTACCGGGACAGGAACGGGTAATGGTGGCTACACCTTC.

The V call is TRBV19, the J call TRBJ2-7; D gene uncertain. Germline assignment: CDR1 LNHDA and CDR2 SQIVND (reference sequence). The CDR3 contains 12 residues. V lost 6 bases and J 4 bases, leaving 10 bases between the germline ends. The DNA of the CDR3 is TGTGCCAGTAGCCCCGGGCAGTACGAGCAGTACTTC. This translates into CASSPGQYEQYF.

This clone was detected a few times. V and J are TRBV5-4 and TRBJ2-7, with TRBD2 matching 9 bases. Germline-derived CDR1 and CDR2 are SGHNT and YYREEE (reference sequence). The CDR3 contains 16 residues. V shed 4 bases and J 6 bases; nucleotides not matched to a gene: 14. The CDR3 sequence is CASSQNLAGPMAEQYF. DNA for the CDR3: TGTGCCAGCAGCCAAAACCTAGCGGGACCGATGGCCGAGCAGTACTTC.

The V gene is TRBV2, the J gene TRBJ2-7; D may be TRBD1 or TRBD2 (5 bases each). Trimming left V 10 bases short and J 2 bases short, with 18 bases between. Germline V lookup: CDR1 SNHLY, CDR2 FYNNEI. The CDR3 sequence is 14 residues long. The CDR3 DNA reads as TGTGCCAACAAACGGACGGGACCCGCCTACGAGCAGTACTTC. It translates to CANKRTGPAYEQYF.

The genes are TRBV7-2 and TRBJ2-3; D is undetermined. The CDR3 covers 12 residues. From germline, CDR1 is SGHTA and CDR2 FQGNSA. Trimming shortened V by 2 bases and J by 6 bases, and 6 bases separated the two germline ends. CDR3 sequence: CASSLIPDTQYF. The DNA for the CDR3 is TGTGCCAGCAGCTTAATCCCGGATACGCAGTATTTT.

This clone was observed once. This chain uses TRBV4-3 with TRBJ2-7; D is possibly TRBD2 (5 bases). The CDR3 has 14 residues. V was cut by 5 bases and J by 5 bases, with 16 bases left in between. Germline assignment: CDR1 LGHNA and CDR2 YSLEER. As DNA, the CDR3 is TGCGCCAGCAGCAATAAATACTTGCGGGACGAGCAGTACTTC. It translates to CASSNKYLRDEQYF.

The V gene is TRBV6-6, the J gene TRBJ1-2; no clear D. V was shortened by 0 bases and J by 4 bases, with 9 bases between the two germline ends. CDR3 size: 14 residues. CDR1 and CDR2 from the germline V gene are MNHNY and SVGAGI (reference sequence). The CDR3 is CASSYSTQSYGYTF. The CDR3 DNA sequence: TGTGCCAGCAGTTACTCGACGCAATCCTATGGCTACACCTTC.

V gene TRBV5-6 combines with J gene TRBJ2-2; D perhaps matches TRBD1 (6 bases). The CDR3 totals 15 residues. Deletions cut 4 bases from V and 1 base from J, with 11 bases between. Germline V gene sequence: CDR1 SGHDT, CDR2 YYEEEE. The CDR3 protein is CASSLPGQNTGELFF. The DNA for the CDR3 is TGTGCCAGCAGCCTCCCGGGACAGAACACCGGGGAGCTGTTTTTT.

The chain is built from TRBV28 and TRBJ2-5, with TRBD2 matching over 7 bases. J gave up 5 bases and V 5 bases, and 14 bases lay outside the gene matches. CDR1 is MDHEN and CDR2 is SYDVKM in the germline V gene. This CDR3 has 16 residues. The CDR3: CASSPRTPDGGETQYF. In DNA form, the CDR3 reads TGTGCCAGCAGTCCCCGGACACCAGACGGGGGGGAGACCCAGTACTTC. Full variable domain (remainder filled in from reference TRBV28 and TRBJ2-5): DVKVTQSSRYLVKRTGEKVFLECVQDMDHENMFWYRQDPGLGLRLIYFSYDVKMKEKGDIPEGYSVSREKKERFSLILESASTNQTSMYLCASSPRTPDGGETQYFGPGTRLLVL.

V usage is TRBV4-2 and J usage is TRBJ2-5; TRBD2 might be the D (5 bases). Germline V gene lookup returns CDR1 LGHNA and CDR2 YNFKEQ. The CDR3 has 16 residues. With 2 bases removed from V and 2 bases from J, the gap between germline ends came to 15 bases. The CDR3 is CASSQRGGLSQETQYF. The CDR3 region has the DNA TGTGCCAGCAGCCAAAGAGGCGGGCTATCTCAAGAGACCCAGTACTTC.

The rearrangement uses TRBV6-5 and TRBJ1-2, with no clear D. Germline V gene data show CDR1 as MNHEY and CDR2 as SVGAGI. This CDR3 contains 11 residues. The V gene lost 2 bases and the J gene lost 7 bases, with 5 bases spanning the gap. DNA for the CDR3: TGTGCCAGCAGTTACGCGCGTGGCTACACCTTC. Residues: CASSYARGYTF.

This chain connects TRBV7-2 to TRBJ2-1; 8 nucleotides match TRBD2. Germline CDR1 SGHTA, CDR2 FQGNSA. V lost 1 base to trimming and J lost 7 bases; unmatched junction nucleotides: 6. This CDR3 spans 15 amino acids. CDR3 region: CASSLVQRELNEQFF. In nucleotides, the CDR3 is TGTGCCAGCAGCTTAGTCCAGCGGGAGTTAAATGAGCAGTTCTTC.

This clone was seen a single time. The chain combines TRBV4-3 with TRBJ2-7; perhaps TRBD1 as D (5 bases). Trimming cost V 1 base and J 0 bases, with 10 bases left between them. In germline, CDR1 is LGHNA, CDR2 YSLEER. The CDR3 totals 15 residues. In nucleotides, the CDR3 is TGCGCCAGCAGCCAAGGTCCGGACAACTCCTACGAGCAGTACTTC. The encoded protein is CASSQGPDNSYEQYF.